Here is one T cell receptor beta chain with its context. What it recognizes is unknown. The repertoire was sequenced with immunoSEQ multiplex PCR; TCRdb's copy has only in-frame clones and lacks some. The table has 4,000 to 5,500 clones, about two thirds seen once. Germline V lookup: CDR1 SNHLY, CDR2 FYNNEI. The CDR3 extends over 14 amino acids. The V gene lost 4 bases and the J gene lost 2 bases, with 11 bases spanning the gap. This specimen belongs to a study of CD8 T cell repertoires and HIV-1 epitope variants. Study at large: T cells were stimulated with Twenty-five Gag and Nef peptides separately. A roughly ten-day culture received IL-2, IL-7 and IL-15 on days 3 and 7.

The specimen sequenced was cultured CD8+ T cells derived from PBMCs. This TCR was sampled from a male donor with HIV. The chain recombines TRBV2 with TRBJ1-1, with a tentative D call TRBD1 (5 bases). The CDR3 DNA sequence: TGTGCCAGCAGTGCGACTGACAGTAACACTGAAGCTTTCTTT. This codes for CASSATDSNTEAFF.